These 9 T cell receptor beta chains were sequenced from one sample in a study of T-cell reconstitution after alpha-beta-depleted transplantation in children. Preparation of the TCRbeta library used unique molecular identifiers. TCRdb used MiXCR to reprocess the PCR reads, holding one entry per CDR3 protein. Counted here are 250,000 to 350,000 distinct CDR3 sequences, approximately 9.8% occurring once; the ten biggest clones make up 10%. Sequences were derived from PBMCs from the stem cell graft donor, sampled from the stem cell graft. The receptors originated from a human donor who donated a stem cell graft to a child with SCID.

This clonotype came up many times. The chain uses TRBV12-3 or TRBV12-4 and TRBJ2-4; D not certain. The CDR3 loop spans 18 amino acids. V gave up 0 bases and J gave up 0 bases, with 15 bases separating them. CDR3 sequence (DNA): TGTGCCAGCAGTTTAGCGCTTGGGGTAGCATCAGCCAAAAACATTCAGTACTTC. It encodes CASSLALGVASAKNIQYF.

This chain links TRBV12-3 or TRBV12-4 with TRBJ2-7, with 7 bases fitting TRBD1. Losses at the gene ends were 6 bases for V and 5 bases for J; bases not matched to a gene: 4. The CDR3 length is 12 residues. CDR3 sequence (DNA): TGTGCCAGCAGGACAGGGTACCACGAGCAGTACTTC. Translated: CASRTGYHEQYF.

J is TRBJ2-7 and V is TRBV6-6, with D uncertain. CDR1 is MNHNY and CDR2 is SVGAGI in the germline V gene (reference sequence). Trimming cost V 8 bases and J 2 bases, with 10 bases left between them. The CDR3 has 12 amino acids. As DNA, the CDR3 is TGTGCCAGCCAAAACGGCCCCTACGAGCAGTACTTC. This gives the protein CASQNGPYEQYF.

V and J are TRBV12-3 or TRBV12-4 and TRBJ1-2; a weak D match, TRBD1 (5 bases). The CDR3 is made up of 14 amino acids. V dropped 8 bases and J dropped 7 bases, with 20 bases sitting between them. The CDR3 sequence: CASVRLGLGLGYTF. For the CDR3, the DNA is TGTGCCAGCGTTCGTTTGGGGCTAGGTCTTGGCTACACCTTC.

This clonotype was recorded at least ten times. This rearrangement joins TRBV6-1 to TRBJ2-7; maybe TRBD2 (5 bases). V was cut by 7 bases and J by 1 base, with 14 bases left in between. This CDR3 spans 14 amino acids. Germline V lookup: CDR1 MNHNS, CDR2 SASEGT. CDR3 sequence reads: CASTPDLASYEQYF. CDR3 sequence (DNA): TGTGCCAGCACCCCGGACTTGGCTTCCTACGAGCAGTACTTC.

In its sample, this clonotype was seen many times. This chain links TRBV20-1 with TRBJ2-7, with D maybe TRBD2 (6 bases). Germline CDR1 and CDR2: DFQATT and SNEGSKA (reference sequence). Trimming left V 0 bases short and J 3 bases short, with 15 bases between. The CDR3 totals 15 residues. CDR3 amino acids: CSARDLGQGLYEQYF. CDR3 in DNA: TGCAGTGCTAGAGATCTTGGGCAGGGACTCTACGAGCAGTACTTC.

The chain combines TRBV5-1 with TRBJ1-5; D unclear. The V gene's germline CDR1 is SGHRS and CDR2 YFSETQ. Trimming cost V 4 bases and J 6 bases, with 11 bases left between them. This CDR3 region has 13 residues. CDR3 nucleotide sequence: TGCGCCAGCAGCCCCCACCCCGGTCAGCCCCAGCATTTT. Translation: CASSPHPGQPQHF. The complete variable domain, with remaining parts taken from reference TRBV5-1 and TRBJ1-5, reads KAGVTQTPRYLIKTRGQQVTLSCSPISGHRSVSWYQQTPGQGLQFLFEYFSETQRNKGNFPGRFSGRQFSNSRSEMNVSTLELGDSALYLCASSPHPGQPQHFGDGTRLSIL.

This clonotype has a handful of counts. The CDR3 here is CSARETSGVDYNEQFF. In DNA form, the CDR3 reads TGCAGTGCTAGAGAAACTAGCGGGGTAGACTACAATGAGCAGTTCTTC. The chain joins TRBV20-1 to TRBJ2-1, with TRBD2 identical over 10 bases. The junction had 5 bases not matched to a gene; V was cut back by 0 bases and J by 3 bases. This CDR3 is 16 amino acids long. CDR1 is DFQATT, CDR2 SNEGSKA, per germline (reference sequence).

This CDR3 is CASSQETSTRTETQYF. The CDR3 DNA is TGCGCCAGCAGCCAAGAAACTTCTACACGGACAGAGACCCAGTACTTC. This chain links TRBV4-1 with TRBJ2-5, with D uncertain. The germline V gene has CDR1 MGHRA and CDR2 YSYEKL. The CDR3 is made up of 16 amino acids. With 0 bases removed from V and 4 bases from J, the gap between germline ends came to 15 bases.